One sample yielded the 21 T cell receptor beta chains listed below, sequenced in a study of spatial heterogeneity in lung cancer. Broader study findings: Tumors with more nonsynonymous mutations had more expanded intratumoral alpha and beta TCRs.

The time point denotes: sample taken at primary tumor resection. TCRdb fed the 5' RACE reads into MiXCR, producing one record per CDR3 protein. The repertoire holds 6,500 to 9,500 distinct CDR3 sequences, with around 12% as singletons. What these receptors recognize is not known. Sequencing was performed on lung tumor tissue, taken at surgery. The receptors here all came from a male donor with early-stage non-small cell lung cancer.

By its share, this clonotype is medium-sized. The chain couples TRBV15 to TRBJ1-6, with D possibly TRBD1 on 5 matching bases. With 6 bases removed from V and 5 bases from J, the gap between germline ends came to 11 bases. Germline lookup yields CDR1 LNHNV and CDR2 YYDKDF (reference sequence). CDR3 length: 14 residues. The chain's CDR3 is CATRTRVDNSPLHF. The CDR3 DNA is TGTGCCACCAGAACCAGGGTGGATAATTCACCCCTCCACTTT.

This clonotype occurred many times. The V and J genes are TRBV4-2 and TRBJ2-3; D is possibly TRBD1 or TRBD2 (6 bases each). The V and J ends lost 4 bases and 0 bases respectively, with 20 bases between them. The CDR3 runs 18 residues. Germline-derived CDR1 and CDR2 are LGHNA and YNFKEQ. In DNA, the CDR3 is TGTGCCAGCAGCCCATCCGTGGGGGGCGGAGAAAGCACAGATACGCAGTATTTT. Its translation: CASSPSVGGGESTDTQYF.

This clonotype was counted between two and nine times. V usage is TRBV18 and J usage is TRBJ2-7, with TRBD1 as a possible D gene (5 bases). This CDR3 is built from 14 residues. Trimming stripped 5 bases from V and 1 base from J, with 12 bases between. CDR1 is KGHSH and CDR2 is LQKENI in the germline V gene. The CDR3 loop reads CASSAYQGSYEQYF. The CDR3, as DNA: TGTGCCAGCTCAGCTTACCAGGGATCCTACGAGCAGTACTTC.

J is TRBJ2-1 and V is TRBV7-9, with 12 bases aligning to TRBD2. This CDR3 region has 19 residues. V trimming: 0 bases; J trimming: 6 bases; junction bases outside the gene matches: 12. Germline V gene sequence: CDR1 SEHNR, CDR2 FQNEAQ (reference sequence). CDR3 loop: CASSLASLAGGPVGNEQFF. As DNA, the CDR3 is TGTGCCAGCAGCTTAGCATCCCTAGCGGGAGGGCCAGTAGGCAATGAGCAGTTCTTC.

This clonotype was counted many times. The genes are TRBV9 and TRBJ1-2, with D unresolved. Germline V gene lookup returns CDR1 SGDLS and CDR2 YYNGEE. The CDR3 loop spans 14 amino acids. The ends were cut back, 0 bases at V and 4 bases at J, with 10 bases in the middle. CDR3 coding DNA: TGTGCCAGCAGCGTAGCGGCGGGAGCCTATGGCTACACCTTC. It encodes CASSVAAGAYGYTF.

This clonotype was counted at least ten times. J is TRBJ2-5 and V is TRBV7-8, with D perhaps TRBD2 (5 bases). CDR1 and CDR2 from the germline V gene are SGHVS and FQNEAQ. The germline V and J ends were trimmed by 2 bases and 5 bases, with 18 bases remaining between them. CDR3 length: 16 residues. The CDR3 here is CASSLLSGLNTETQYF. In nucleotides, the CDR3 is TGTGCCAGCAGCTTACTGAGCGGCCTGAATACGGAGACCCAGTACTTC.

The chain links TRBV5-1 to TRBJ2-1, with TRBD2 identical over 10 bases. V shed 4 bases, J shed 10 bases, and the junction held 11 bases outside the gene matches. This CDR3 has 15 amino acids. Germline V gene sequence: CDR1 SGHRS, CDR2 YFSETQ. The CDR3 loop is CASSPTLAGDLEQFF. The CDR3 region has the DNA TGCGCCAGCAGCCCCACGCTAGCGGGAGACCTGGAGCAGTTCTTC.

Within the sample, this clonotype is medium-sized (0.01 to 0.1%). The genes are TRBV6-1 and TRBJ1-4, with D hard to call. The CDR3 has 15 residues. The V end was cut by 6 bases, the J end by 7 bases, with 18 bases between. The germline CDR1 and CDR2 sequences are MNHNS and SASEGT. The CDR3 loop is CASSLGSISGEKLFF. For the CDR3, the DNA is TGTGCCAGCAGCCTTGGATCGATATCTGGTGAAAAACTGTTTTTT.

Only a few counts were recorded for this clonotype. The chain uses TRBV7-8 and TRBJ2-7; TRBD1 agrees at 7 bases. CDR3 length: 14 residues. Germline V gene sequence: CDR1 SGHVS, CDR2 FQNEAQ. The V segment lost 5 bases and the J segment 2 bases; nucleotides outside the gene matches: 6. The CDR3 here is CASSIPDRTYEQYF. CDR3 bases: TGTGCCAGCAGCATCCCGGACAGGACCTACGAGCAGTACTTC. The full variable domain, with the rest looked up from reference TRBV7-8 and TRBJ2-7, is GAGVSQSPRYKVAKRGQDVALRCDPISGHVSLFWYQQALGQGPEFLTYFQNEAQLDKSGLPSDRFFAERPEGSVSTLKIQRTQQEDSAVYLCASSIPDRTYEQYFGPGTRLTVT.

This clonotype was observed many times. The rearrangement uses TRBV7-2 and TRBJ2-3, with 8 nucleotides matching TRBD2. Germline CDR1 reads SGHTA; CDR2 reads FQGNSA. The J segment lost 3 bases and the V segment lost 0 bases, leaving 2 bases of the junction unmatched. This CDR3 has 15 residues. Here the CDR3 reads CASSLASGATDTQYF. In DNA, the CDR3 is TGTGCCAGCAGCTTAGCTAGCGGGGCTACAGATACGCAGTATTTT.

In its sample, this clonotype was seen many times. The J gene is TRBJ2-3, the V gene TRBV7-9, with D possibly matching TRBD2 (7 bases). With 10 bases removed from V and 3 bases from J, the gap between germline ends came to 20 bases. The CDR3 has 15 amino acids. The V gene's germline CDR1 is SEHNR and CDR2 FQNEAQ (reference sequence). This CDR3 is CATQGRTSRTDTQYF. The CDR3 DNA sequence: TGTGCCACCCAGGGGAGGACTAGTCGGACAGATACGCAGTATTTT.

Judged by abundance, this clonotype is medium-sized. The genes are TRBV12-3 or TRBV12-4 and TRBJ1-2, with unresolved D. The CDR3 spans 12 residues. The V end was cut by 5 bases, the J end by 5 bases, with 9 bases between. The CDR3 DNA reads TGTGCCAGCAGTCCCGACGGATATGGCTACACCTTC. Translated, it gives CASSPDGYGYTF.

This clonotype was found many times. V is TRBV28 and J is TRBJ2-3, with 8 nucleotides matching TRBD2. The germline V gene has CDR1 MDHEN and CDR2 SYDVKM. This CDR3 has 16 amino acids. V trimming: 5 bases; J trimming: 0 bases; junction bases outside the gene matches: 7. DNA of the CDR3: TGTGCCAGCAGTGTCATAGCGGGGCGTAGCACAGATACGCAGTATTTT. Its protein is CASSVIAGRSTDTQYF.

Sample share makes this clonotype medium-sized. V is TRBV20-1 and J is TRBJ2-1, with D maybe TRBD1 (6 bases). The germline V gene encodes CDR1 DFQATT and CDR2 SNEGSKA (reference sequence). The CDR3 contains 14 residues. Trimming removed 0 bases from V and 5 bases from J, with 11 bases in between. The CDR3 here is CSARDRGHNNEQFF. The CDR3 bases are TGCAGTGCTAGAGACAGGGGACATAACAATGAGCAGTTCTTC.

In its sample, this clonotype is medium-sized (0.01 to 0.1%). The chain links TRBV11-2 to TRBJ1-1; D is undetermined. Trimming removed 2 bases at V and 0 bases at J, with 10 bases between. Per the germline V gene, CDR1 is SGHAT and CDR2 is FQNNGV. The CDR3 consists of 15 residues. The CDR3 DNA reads TGTGCCAGCAGCTTACCCGGCAGACTGAACACTGAAGCTTTCTTT. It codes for CASSLPGRLNTEAFF.

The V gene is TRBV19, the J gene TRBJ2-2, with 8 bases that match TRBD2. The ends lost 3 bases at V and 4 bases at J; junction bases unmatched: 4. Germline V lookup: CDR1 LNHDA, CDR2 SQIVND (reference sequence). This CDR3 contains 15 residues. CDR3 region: CASSMGAGATGELFF. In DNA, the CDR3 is TGTGCCAGTAGTATGGGAGCGGGAGCCACCGGGGAGCTGTTTTTT.

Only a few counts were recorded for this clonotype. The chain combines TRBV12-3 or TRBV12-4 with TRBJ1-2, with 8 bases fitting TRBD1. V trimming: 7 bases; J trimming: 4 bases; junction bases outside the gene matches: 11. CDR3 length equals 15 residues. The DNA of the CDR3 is TGTGCCAGCACCGCCTCAGGACAGGGCCTCTATGGCTACACCTTC. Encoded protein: CASTASGQGLYGYTF.

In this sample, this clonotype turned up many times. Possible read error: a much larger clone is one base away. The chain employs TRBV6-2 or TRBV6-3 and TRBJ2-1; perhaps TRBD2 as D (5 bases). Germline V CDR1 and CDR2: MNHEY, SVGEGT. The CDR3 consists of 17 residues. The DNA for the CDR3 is TGTGCCAGCAGTTACCAACCCGGACTGGCTAGCTACAATGAGCAGCTCTTC. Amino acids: CASSYQPGLASYNEQLF.

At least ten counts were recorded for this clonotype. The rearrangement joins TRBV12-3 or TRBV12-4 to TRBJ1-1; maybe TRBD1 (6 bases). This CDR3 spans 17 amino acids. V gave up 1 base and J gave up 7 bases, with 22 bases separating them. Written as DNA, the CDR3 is TGTGCCAGCAGTTTAGGGACAGCAGGGAGGAGGCCTATTGAAGCTTTCTTT. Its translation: CASSLGTAGRRPIEAFF.

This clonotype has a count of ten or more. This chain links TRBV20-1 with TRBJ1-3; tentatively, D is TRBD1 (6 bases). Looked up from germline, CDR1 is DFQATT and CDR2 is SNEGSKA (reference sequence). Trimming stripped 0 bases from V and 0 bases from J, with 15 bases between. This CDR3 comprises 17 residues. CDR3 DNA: TGCAGTGCTAGAGACGGCGGACAGACTTTCTCTGGAAACACCATATATTTT. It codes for CSARDGGQTFSGNTIYF.

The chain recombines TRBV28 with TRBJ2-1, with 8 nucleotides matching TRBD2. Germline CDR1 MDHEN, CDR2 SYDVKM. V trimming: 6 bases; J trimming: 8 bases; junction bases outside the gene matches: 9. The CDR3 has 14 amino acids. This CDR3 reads CASSHLAGGDEQFF. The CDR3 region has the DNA TGTGCCAGCAGCCATCTAGCGGGTGGGGATGAGCAGTTCTTC. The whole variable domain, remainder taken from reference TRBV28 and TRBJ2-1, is DVKVTQSSRYLVKRTGEKVFLECVQDMDHENMFWYRQDPGLGLRLIYFSYDVKMKEKGDIPEGYSVSREKKERFSLILESASTNQTSMYLCASSHLAGGDEQFFGPGTRLTVL.